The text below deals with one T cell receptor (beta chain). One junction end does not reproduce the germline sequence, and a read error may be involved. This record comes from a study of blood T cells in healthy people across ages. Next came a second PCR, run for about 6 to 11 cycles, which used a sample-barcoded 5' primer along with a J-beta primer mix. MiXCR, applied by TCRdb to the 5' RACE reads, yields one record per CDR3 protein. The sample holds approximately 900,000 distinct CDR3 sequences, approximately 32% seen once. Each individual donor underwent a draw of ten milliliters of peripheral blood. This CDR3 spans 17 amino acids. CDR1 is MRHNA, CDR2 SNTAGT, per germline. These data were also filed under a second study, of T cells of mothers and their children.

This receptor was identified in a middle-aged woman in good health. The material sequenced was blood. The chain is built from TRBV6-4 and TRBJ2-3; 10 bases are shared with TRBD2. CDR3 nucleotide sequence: TGTGCCAGCAGTGAAGCGGGGGGGCGGCTTGGCACAGATATGCAGTATTTT. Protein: CASSEAGGRLGTDMQYF.